This TCR beta chain was found in a study of blood T cells in healthy people across ages. Notes on the study in general: TCR beta diversity, measured per million T cells, fell in a roughly linear way with age.

Next came a second PCR, run for roughly 6 to 11 cycles, which used a sample-barcoded 5' primer along with a J-beta primer mix. Every cDNA was tagged by a template-switch adaptor with 12 random nucleotides. A single record per CDR3 protein comes from TCRdb applying MiXCR to the 5' RACE reads. The data hold 1.5 million to 1.9 million distinct CDR3 sequences, with under 55% observed a single time. The CDR3 covers 16 residues. Germline lookup yields CDR1 GTSNPN and CDR2 SVGIG (reference sequence). V dropped 8 bases and J dropped 6; count of bases not matched to a gene: 14. This clonotype is a singleton in its sample. The antigen is undetermined.

The material sequenced was blood. The rearrangement links TRBV30 to TRBJ2-2; 11 bases map to TRBD2. The sequence came from a woman younger than 35 in good health. The CDR3 DNA is TGTGCCCATAAAGAGGGATTAGCGGGGGGGCCCGGGGAGCTGTTTTTT. This gives the protein CAHKEGLAGGPGELFF.